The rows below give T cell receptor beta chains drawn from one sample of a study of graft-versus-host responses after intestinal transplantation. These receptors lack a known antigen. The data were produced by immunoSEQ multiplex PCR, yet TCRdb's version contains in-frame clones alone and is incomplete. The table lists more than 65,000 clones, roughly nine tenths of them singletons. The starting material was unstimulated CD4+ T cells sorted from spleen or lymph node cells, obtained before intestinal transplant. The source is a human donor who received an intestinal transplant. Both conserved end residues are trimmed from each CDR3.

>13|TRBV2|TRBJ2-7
ASSEGTSGPLRQY
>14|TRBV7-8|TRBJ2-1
ASSLGTSGRYNEQF
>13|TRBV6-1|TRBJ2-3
ASSRTGGVPDTQY
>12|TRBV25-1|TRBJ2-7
ASSEGGQYYEQY
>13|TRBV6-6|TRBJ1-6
ASSPAGEGNSPLH
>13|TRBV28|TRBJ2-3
ASSYSGGVTDTQY
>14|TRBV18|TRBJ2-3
ASSPRPQGATDTQY
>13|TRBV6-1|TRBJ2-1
ASSELASGYNEQF
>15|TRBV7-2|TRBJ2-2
ASSPGLAGASRGELF
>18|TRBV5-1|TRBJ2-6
ASSLQHSGTGFSGANVLT
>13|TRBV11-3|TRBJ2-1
ASSLTGTGVNEQF
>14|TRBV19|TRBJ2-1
ASSLMGAGPYNEQF
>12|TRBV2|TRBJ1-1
ASSFDRINTEAF
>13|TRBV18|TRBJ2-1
ASSPPSRVYNEQF
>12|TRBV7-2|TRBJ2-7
ASSLGGQGGEQY
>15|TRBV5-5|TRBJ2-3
ASSFRAGGPGTDTQY
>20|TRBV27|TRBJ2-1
ASSNKGRGRGSGRGNYNEQF
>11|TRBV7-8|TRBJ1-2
ASSNRTGGGYT
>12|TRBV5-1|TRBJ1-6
ASSGGLYNSPLH
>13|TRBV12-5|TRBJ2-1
ASATSGGPYNEQF
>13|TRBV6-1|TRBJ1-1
ASSLRDRADTEAF
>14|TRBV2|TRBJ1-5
ASSQRTGGGNQPQH
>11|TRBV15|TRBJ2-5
ATSRDTGETQY
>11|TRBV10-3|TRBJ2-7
AISERGGDEQY
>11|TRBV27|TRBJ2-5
ASRPGGRETQY
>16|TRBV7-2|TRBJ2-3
ASSRYQGLAGITDTQY
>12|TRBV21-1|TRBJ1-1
ASSMRGHNTEAF
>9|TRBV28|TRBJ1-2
ATRFRDGYT
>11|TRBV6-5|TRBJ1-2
ASSYSTGGGYT
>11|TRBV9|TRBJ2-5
ASSVGPGETQY
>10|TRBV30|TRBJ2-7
AWSGTRGEQY
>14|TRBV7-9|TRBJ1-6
ASSLYRDRRDSPLH
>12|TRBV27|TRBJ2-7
ASSLTVLLGEQY
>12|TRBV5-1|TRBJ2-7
ASSGAGGPSEQY
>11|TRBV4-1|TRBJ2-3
ASSQILTDTQY
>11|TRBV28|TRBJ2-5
ASSFGGRETQY
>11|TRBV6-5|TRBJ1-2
ASSEWGGYGYT
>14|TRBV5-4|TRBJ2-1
ASSFSLTSSYNEQF
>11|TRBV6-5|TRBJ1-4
ASLGQLNEKLF
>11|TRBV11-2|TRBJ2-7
ASSLERTDEQY
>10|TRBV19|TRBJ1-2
ASSTGGYGYT
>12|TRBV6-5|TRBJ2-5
ASSYSSGRETQY
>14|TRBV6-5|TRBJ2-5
ASSYSTGGNGETQY
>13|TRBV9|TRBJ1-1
ASSPLTVMNTEAF